Sequencing of this T cell receptor (beta chain) was carried out in a study of blood T cells in healthy people across ages. Study-wide results and caveats: Getting older went along with TCR beta diversity per million T cells dropping roughly linearly.

The use of a sample-barcoded 5' primer and a J-beta primer mix characterized a second PCR of about 7 to 12 cycles. TCRdb ran MiXCR on the 5' RACE reads and lists one entry per CDR3 protein. The repertoire consists of around 700,000 distinct CDR3 sequences, with more than 20% occurring once and the leading ten covering 9.4%. Turning to this clonotype: The antigen is unknown.

This CDR3 has 13 amino acids. The V gene lost 1 base and the J gene lost 3 bases, with 6 bases spanning the gap. These data also featured in a second study, about T cells of mothers and their children. According to that study: With unrelated pairs as the comparison, related mother-child pairs had a slightly higher overlap that was not significant.

The sequence derives from a boy between 10 and 17 years old in good health. The sample consisted of blood. The chain uses TRBV12-3 or TRBV12-4 and TRBJ1-2; D uncertain. CDR3 in amino acids: CASSLEGHYGYTF. CDR3 nucleotide sequence: TGTGCCAGCAGTTTAGAGGGCCACTATGGCTACACCTTC.